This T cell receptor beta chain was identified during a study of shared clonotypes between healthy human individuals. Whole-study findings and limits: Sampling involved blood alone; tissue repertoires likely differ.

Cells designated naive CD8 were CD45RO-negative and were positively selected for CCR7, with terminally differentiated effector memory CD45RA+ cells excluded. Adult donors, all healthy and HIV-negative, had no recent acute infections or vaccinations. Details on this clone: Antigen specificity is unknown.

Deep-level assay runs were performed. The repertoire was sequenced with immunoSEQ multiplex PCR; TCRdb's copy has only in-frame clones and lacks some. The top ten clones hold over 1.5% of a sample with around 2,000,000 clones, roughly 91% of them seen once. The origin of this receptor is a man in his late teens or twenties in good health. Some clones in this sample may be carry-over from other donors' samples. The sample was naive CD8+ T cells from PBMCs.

CDR3 sequence reads: CASKTGTGNEQFF. The CDR3 nucleotides are TGTGCCAGTAAAACCGGGACAGGGAATGAGCAGTTCTTC. This sequence joins TRBV19 and TRBJ2-1, with 9 bases identical to TRBD1. V lost 7 bases to trimming and J lost 7 bases; unmatched junction nucleotides: 5. The CDR3 loop spans 13 amino acids. CDR1 LNHDA and CDR2 SQIVND come from the germline V gene (reference sequence). The entire variable domain, with the rest obtained from reference TRBV19 and TRBJ2-1, is as follows: DGGITQSPKYLFRKEGQNVTLSCEQNLNHDAMYWYRQDPGQGLRLIYYSQIVNDFQKGDIAEGYSVSREKKESFPLTVTSAQKNPTAFYLCASKTGTGNEQFFGPGTRLTVL.